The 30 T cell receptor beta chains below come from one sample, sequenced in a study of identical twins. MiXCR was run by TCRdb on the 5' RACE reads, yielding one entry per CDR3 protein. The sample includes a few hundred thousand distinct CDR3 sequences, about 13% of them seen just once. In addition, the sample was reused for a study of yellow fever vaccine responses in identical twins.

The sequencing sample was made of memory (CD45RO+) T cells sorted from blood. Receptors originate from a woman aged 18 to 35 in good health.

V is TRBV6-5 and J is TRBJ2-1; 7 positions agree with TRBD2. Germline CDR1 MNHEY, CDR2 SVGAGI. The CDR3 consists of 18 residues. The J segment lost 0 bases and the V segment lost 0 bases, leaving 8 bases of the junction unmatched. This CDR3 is CASSYSASGRNSYNEQFF. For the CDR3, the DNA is TGTGCCAGCAGTTACTCGGCTAGCGGAAGAAACTCCTACAATGAGCAGTTCTTC.

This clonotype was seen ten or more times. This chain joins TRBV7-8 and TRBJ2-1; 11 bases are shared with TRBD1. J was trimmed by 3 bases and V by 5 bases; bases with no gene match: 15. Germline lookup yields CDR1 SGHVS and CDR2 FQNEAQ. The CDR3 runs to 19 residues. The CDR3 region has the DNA TGTGCCAGCAGCCTCGGACAGGGGGCAGGTCCACTTAGCTACAATGAGCAGTTCTTC. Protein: CASSLGQGAGPLSYNEQFF.

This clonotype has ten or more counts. The CDR3 sequence is CASSPVRGAISGTDTQYF. The DNA for the CDR3 is TGCGCCAGCAGCCCCGTACGGGGGGCGATCTCTGGCACAGATACGCAGTATTTT. V and J are TRBV5-1 and TRBJ2-3; the D gene is possibly TRBD2 (7 bases). Per the germline V gene, CDR1 is SGHRS and CDR2 is YFSETQ. Trimming left V 4 bases short and J 1 base short, with 22 bases between. CDR3 length: 18 amino acids.

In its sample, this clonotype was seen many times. The CDR3 here is CASTSSGRNEDTQYF. The CDR3 DNA reads TGTGCCAGTACTAGTAGCGGGAGGAACGAGGATACGCAGTATTTT. V gene TRBV6-2 or TRBV6-3 combines with J gene TRBJ2-3; TRBD2 matches 10 bases. The V segment lost 9 bases and the J segment 6 bases; nucleotides outside the gene matches: 12. This CDR3 contains 15 residues. Germline V gives CDR1 MNHEY, CDR2 SVGEGT.

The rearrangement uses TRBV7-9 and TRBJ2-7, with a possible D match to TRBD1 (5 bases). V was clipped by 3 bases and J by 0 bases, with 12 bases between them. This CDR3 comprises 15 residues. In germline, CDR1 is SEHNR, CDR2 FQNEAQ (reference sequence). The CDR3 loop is CASSLGPRTSYEQYF. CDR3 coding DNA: TGTGCCAGCAGCTTGGGGCCCCGAACCTCCTACGAGCAGTACTTC.

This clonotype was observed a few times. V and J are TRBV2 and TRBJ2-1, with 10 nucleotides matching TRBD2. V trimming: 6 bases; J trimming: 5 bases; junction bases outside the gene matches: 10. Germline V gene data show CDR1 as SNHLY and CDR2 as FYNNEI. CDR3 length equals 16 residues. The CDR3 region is CASSASGRAGNNEQFF. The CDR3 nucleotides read TGTGCCAGCAGCGCCAGCGGGAGGGCCGGTAACAATGAGCAGTTCTTC.

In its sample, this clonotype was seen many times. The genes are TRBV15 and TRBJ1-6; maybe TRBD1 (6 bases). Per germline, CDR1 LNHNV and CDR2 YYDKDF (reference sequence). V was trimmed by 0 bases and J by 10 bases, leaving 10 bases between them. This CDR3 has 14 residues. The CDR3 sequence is CATSRDRTVSPLHF. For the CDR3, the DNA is TGTGCCACCAGCAGAGACCGGACAGTGTCACCCCTCCACTTT.

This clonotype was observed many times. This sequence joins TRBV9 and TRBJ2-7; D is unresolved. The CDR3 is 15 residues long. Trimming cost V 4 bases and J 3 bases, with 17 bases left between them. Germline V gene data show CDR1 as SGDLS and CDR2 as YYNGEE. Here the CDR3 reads CASSQEPQTGYEQYF. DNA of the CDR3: TGTGCCAGCAGCCAGGAACCTCAGACTGGCTACGAGCAGTACTTC.

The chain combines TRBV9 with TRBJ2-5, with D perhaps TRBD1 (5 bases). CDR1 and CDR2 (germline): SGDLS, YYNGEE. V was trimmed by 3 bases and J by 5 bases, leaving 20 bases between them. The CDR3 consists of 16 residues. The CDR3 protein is CASSAKTVTYAETQYF. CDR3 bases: TGTGCCAGCAGCGCCAAGACAGTGACCTATGCGGAGACCCAGTACTTC. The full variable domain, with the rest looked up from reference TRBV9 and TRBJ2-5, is DSGVTQTPKHLITATGQRVTLRCSPRSGDLSVYWYQQSLDQGLQFLIQYYNGEERAKGNILERFSAQQFPDLHSELNLSSLELGDSALYFCASSAKTVTYAETQYFGPGTRLLVL.

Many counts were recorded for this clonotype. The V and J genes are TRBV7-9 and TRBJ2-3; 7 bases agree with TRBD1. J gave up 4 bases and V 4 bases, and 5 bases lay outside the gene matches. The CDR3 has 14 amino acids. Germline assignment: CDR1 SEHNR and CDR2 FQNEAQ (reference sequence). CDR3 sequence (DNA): TGTGCCAGCAGCTCCTACAGGGGCCCAGATACGCAGTATTTT. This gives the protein CASSSYRGPDTQYF.

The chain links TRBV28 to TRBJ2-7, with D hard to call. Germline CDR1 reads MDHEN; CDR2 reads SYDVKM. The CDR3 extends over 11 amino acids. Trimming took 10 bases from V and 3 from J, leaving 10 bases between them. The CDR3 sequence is CATKSIYEQYF. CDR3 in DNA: TGTGCCACCAAGTCCATCTACGAGCAGTACTTC.

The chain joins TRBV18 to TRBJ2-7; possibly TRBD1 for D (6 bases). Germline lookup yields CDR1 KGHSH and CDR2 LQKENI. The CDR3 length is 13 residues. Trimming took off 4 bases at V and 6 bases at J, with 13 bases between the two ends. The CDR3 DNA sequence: TGTGCCAGCTCACGACAGGTCGGAGGCGAGCAGTACTTC. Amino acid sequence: CASSRQVGGEQYF.

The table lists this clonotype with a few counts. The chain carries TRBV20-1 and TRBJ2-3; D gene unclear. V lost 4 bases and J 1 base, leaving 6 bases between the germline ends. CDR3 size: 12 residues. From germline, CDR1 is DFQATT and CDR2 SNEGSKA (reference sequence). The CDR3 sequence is CSATLGTDTQYF. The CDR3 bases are TGCAGTGCTACCCTCGGCACAGATACGCAGTATTTT.

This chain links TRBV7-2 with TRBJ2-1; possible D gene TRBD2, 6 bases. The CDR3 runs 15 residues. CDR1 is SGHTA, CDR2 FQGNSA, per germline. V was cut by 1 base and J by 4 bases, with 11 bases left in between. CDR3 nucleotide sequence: TGTGCCAGCAGCTTAGGAGCTAGCGATTACAATGAGCAGTTCTTC. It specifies CASSLGASDYNEQFF.

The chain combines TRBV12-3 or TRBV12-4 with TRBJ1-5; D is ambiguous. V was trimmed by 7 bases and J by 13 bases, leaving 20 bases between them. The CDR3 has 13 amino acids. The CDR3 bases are TGTGCCAGCAAACCGAGCCACGGTCAGGCTCAGCATTTT. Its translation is CASKPSHGQAQHF.

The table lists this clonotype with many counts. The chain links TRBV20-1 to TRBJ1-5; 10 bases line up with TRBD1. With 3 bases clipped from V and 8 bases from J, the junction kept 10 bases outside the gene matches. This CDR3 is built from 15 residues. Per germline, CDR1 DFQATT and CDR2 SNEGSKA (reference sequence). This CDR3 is CSASYIWDRGEPQHF. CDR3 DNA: TGCAGTGCTAGCTATATATGGGACAGGGGAGAGCCCCAGCATTTT.

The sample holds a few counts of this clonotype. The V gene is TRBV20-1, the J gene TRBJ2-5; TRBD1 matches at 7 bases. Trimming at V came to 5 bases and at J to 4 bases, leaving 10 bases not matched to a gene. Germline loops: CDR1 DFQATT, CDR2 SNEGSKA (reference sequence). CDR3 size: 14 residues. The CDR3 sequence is CSALPRQGAETQYF. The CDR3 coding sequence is TGCAGTGCTCTTCCACGACAGGGCGCAGAGACCCAGTACTTC.

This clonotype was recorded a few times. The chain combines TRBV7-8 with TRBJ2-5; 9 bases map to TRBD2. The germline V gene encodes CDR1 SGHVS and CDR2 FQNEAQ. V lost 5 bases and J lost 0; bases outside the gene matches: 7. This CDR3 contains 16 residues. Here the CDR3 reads CASSPWREGHQETQYF. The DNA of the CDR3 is TGTGCCAGCAGCCCTTGGCGGGAGGGACACCAAGAGACCCAGTACTTC.

The CDR3 spells CASSPRPSASYEQYF. The CDR3 bases are TGTGCCAGCAGCCCCCGTCCCTCGGCCTCCTACGAGCAGTACTTC. The chain carries TRBV9 and TRBJ2-7; D ambiguous. Germline values: CDR1 SGDLS, CDR2 YYNGEE. This CDR3 is built from 15 residues. The V and J ends lost 4 bases and 0 bases respectively, with 14 bases between them.

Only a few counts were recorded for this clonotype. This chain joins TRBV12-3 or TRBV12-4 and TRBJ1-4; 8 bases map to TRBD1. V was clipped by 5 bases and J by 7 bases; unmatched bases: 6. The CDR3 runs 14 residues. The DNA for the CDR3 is TGTGCCAGCAGTCGACAGGGGCTTAGTGAAAAACTGTTTTTT. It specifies CASSRQGLSEKLFF.

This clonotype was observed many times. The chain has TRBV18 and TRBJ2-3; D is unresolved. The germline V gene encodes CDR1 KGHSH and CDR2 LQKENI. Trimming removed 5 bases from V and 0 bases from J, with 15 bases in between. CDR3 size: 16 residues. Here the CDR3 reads CASSTRPNPSTDTQYF. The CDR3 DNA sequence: TGTGCCAGCTCAACAAGGCCAAACCCTAGCACAGATACGCAGTATTTT.

CDR3 amino acids: CASSLASGSWGETQYF. The CDR3 nucleotides are TGTGCCAGCAGTTTGGCTAGCGGGAGTTGGGGAGAGACCCAGTACTTC. The chain employs TRBV2 and TRBJ2-5; 10 nucleotides line up with TRBD2. V was clipped by 5 bases and J by 4 bases; unmatched bases: 10. Germline assignment: CDR1 SNHLY and CDR2 FYNNEI. This CDR3 comprises 16 residues.

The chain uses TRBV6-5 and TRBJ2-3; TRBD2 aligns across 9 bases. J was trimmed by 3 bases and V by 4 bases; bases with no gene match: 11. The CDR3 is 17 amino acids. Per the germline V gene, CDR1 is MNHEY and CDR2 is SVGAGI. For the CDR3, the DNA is TGTGCCAGCAGTTGGAGTCTGGGGAGCGGGAGGACAGATACGCAGTATTTT. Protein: CASSWSLGSGRTDTQYF.

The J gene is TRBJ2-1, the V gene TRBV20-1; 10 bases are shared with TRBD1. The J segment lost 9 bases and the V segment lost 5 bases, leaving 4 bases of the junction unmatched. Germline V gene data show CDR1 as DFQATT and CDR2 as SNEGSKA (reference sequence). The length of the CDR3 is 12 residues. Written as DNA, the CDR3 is TGCAGTGCTGGACAGGGGGGAGGTGAGCAGTTCTTC. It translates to CSAGQGGGEQFF.

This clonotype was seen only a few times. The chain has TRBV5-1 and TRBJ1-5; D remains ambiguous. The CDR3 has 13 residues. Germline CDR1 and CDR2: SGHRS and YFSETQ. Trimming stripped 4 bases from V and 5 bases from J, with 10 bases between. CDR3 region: CASSAHADQPQHF. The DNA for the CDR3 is TGCGCCAGCAGCGCACACGCGGATCAGCCCCAGCATTTT.

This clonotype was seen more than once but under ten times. In DNA, the CDR3 is TGTGCCAGCAGCCCCGACGGAGCAACTAATGAAAAACTGTTTTTT. Its translation: CASSPDGATNEKLFF. The chain recombines TRBV3-1 with TRBJ1-4; D is undetermined. Per germline, CDR1 LGHDT and CDR2 YNNKEL (reference sequence). Trimming removed 4 bases at V and 0 bases at J, with 9 bases between. The CDR3 consists of 15 residues.

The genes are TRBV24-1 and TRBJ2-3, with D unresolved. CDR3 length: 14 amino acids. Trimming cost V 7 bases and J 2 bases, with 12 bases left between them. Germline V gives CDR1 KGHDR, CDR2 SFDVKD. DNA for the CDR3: TGTGCCACCAGCTGGGGTAGGGACACAGATACGCAGTATTTT. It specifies CATSWGRDTDTQYF.

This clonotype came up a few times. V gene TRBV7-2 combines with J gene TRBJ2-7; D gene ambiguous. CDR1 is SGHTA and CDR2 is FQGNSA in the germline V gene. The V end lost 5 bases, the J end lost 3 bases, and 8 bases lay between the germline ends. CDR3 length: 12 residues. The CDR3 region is CASSPRVYEQYF. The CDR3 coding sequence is TGTGCCAGCAGCCCTAGAGTCTACGAGCAGTACTTC.

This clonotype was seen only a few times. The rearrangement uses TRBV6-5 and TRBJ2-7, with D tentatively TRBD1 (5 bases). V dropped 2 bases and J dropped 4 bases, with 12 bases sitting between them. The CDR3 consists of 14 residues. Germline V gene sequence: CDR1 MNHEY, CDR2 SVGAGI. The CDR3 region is CASSYGEGAYEQYF. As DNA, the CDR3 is TGTGCCAGCAGTTACGGGGAAGGGGCGTACGAGCAGTACTTC.

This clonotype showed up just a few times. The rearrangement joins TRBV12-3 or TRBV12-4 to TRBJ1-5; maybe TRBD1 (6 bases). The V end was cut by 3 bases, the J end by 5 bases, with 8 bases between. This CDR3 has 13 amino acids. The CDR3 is CASSFAGDQPQHF. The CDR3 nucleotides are TGTGCCAGCAGTTTTGCAGGGGATCAGCCCCAGCATTTT.